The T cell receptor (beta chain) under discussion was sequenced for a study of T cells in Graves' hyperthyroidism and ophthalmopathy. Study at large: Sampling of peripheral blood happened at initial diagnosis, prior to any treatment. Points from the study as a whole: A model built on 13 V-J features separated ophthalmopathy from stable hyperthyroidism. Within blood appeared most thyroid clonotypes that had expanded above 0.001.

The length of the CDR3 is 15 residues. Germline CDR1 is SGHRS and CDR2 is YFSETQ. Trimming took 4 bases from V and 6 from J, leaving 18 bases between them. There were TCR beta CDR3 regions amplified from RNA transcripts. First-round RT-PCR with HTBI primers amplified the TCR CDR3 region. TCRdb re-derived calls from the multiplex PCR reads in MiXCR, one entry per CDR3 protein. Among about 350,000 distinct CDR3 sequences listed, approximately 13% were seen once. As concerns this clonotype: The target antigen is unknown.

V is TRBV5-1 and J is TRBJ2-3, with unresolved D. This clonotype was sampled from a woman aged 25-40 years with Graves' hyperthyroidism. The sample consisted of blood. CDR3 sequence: CASSAIPSGLDTQYF. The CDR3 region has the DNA TGCGCCAGCAGCGCAATACCTAGTGGCCTGGATACGCAGTATTTT.